A single sample gave rise to the 4 T cell receptor beta chains below, sequenced in a study of T cell responses to AZD1222 COVID-19 vaccine. Method: immunoSEQ multiplex PCR; TCRdb's copy keeps in-frame clones and lacks some. The sample comprises some 100,000 clones, about 89% of which are singletons, and 4% to 5% rests with the top ten. Here the sequenced sample was peripheral blood, taken on day 0 of MenACWY control vaccination. These receptor sequences come from an adult in good health.

The rearrangement joins TRBV6-5 to TRBJ2-1; 7 nucleotides match TRBD1. The trim removed 5 bases at V and 6 bases at J, leaving 7 bases unmatched. The CDR3 length is 14 residues. Germline V gene data show CDR1 as MNHEY and CDR2 as SVGAGI. The CDR3 loop reads CASSLRQGSNEQFF. DNA of the CDR3: TGTGCCAGCAGTCTAAGACAGGGCTCCAATGAGCAGTTCTTC.

This chain joins TRBV3-1 (or the pseudogene TRBV3-2) and TRBJ1-2, with 7 positions matching TRBD1. CDR1 is LGHDT and CDR2 is YNNKEL in the germline V gene (reference sequence). The CDR3 spans 15 residues. V was clipped by 2 bases and J by 7 bases; unmatched bases: 10. CDR3 in amino acids: CASSQLDRGHGGYTF. DNA for the CDR3: TGTGCCAGCAGCCAATTAGATAGGGGGCATGGTGGCTACACCTTC.

This chain connects TRBV5-1 to TRBJ1-1, with 7 bases lining up with TRBD1. Germline assignment: CDR1 SGHRS and CDR2 YFSETQ. With 4 bases clipped from V and 3 bases from J, the junction kept 3 bases outside the gene matches. The CDR3 runs to 13 residues. The CDR3 nucleotides read TGCGCCAGCAGCCCTACAGGGGACACTGAAGCTTTCTTT. It specifies CASSPTGDTEAFF.

This chain connects TRBV7-2 to TRBJ2-2; D not certain. Germline-derived CDR1 and CDR2 are SGHTA and FQGNSA. The CDR3 loop spans 14 amino acids. V gave up 0 bases and J gave up 5 bases, with 7 bases separating them. DNA for the CDR3: TGTGCCAGCAGCTTAGCGCGCCAGACCGGGGAGCTGTTTTTT. Translated, it gives CASSLARQTGELFF. The full variable domain, completed using reference TRBV7-2 and TRBJ2-2, is GAGVSQSPSNKVTEKGKDVELRCDPISGHTALYWYRQSLGQGLEFLIYFQGNSAPDKSGLPSDRFSAERTGGSVSTLTIQRTQQEDSAVYLCASSLARQTGELFFGEGSRLTVL.